The 13 T cell receptor beta chains reported below all come from one sample, sequenced in a study of T cell clonotyping in hematopoietic cell transplantation. Clones were read by immunoSEQ multiplex PCR, and TCRdb kept only the in-frame ones, dropping some. The sample has roughly 9,000 clones, under 95% seen once; the top ten hold around 5.7%. The sample was PBMCs, taken 100 days after allogeneic stem cell transplant. These receptors were obtained from a male patient aged 45-60 years who had an allogeneic stem cell transplant from a related donor, so T cells may come from the graft donor. Some clones in this sample may be carry-over from other donors' samples.

The chain carries TRBV5-1 and TRBJ2-5; D might be TRBD1 (5 bases). The CDR3 loop spans 14 amino acids. CDR1 and CDR2 from the germline V gene are SGHRS and YFSETQ. Trimming removed 4 bases from V and 1 base from J, with 11 bases in between. The CDR3 loop is CASSLGVSQETQYF. In DNA form, the CDR3 reads TGCGCCAGCAGCCTAGGGGTGTCCCAAGAGACCCAGTACTTC.

V usage is TRBV7-3 and J usage is TRBJ1-6; a possible D gene is TRBD1 (6 bases). This CDR3 region has 14 residues. Trimming removed 8 bases at V and 6 bases at J, with 14 bases between. Germline V gene data show CDR1 as SGHTA and CDR2 as FQGTGA. The DNA for the CDR3 is TGTGCCAGCGGAAAGACAGGACTTAATTCACCCCTCCACTTT. It codes for CASGKTGLNSPLHF.

V and J are TRBV5-1 and TRBJ1-1; D unresolved. The CDR3 spans 14 residues. Trimming pared 0 bases from V and 8 bases from J, leaving 14 bases between. CDR1 is SGHRS, CDR2 YFSETQ, per germline. As DNA, the CDR3 is TGCGCCAGCAGCTTGGGGTGGGGAGGCCAAGAAGCTTTCTTT. As protein: CASSLGWGGQEAFF.

The chain carries TRBV28 and TRBJ1-2; 7 bases are shared with TRBD1. Germline assignment: CDR1 MDHEN and CDR2 SYDVKM. This CDR3 comprises 14 residues. The V gene end was trimmed by 7 bases and the J gene end by 4 bases; junction bases not matched to a gene: 9. CDR3 amino acids: CASKLQGLSYGYTF. The CDR3 bases are TGTGCCAGCAAACTACAGGGGCTATCCTATGGCTACACCTTC.

This clone was seen a single time. The chain uses TRBV5-1 and TRBJ1-4; 8 bases fit TRBD1. Germline lookup yields CDR1 SGHRS and CDR2 YFSETQ. V was clipped by 2 bases and J by 3 bases; unmatched bases: 3. This CDR3 has 15 residues. The CDR3 sequence is CASSFGTGANEKLFF. CDR3 coding DNA: TGCGCCAGCAGCTTCGGGACAGGTGCTAATGAAAAACTGTTTTTT. The whole variable domain, filled in from reference TRBV5-1 and TRBJ1-4, reads KAGVTQTPRYLIKTRGQQVTLSCSPISGHRSVSWYQQTPGQGLQFLFEYFSETQRNKGNFPGRFSGRQFSNSRSEMNVSTLELGDSALYLCASSFGTGANEKLFFGSGTQLSVL.

The V gene is TRBV9, the J gene TRBJ1-3; D is ambiguous. The germline V and J ends were trimmed by 3 bases and 4 bases, with 5 bases remaining between them. CDR3 length: 12 amino acids. Germline lookup yields CDR1 SGDLS and CDR2 YYNGEE. Here the CDR3 reads CASSGAGNTIYF. In nucleotides, the CDR3 is TGTGCCAGCAGCGGGGCAGGAAACACCATATATTTT.

The rearrangement uses TRBV13 and TRBJ2-5; D unresolved. V lost 5 bases, J lost 5 bases, and 6 bases lay in between. Germline-derived CDR1 and CDR2 are PRHDT and FYEKMQ (reference sequence). The length of the CDR3 is 11 residues. CDR3 sequence (DNA): TGTGCCAGCAGCGCTACGGAGACCCAGTACTTC. Translating gives CASSATETQYF. Full variable domain (missing parts from reference TRBV13 and TRBJ2-5): AAGVIQSPRHLIKEKRETATLKCYPIPRHDTVYWYQQGPGQDPQFLISFYEKMQSDKGSIPDRFSAQQFSDYHSELNMSSLELGDSALYFCASSATETQYFGPGTRLLVL.

The gene calls are TRBV7-2 and TRBJ1-1; 8 positions match TRBD1. The germline V gene has CDR1 SGHTA and CDR2 FQGNSA. J was trimmed by 11 bases and V by 1 base; bases with no gene match: 12. The length of the CDR3 is 15 residues. CDR3 in amino acids: CASSLVTPPTGVAFF. The CDR3 nucleotides are TGTGCCAGCAGCTTAGTTACGCCGCCGACAGGGGTTGCTTTCTTT.

This clone showed up just once. V usage is TRBV7-8 and J usage is TRBJ1-2, with TRBD1 identical over 8 bases. Trimming took 3 bases from V and 3 from J; bases not matched to a gene: 3. The CDR3 extends over 14 amino acids. Per germline, CDR1 SGHVS and CDR2 FQNEAQ. CDR3 nucleotides: TGTGCCAGCAGCTTGACAGGGGACGACTATGGCTACACCTTC. This translates into CASSLTGDDYGYTF.

This chain links TRBV6-1 with TRBJ2-7, with D possibly TRBD1 on 6 matching bases. The CDR3 is 15 amino acids. Trimming pared 6 bases from V and 2 bases from J, leaving 17 bases between. The germline V gene has CDR1 MNHNS and CDR2 SASEGT. DNA for the CDR3: TGTGCCAGCAGCGTAGGGACACCACAAACCTACGAGCAGTACTTC. It is translated as CASSVGTPQTYEQYF.

V gene TRBV27 combines with J gene TRBJ1-5; 8 positions agree with TRBD1. CDR3 length: 13 residues. Looked up from germline, CDR1 is MNHEY and CDR2 is SMNVEV (reference sequence). Trimming cost V 2 bases and J 13 bases; bases outside gene matches: 7. The CDR3 coding sequence is TGTGCCAGCAGTTTAAACAGGGGGGGGGAGCAGCATTTT. This translates into CASSLNRGGEQHF.

This clone was observed a single time. This rearrangement joins TRBV28 to TRBJ1-2; 9 nucleotides agree with TRBD1. CDR3 size: 14 residues. Germline values: CDR1 MDHEN, CDR2 SYDVKM. The V gene end was trimmed by 4 bases and the J gene end by 4 bases; junction bases not matched to a gene: 4. The CDR3 DNA reads TGTGCCAGCAGTTCCACAGGGGGCCTCTATGGCTACACCTTC. Translated, it gives CASSSTGGLYGYTF.

The gene calls are TRBV2 and TRBJ1-2; 9 bases line up with TRBD1. The trim removed 9 bases at V and 2 bases at J, leaving 7 bases unmatched. This CDR3 is built from 14 residues. Germline V gene data show CDR1 as SNHLY and CDR2 as FYNNEI. The CDR3: CASSLDRGNYGYTF. The CDR3, as DNA: TGTGCCAGTAGTCTGGACAGGGGAAACTATGGCTACACCTTC.